The 24 T cell receptor beta chains below come from one sample, sequenced in a study of vaccination and CD4 T cells after COVID-19. Sequencing of DNA taken from cultured CD4+ T cells relied on the Oncomine TCR Beta short-read assay. Using its own MiXCR run on the PCR reads, TCRdb lists one record per CDR3 protein. This table has about 20,000 distinct CDR3 sequences, about 42% appearing once. Treatment here: roughly ten-day PBMC culture with coronavirus spike peptide pools or control peptides (ViraFEST assay). The antigens these receptors bind are not known. The input for sequencing was CD4+ T cells from blood, cultured in vitro, taken before SARS-CoV-2 vaccination. These receptors were taken from a human donor who received a COVID-19 vaccine.

This clonotype was counted between two and nine times. This sequence joins TRBV2 and TRBJ2-3; the D is unclear. Germline lookup yields CDR1 SNHLY and CDR2 FYNNEI. The CDR3 is made up of 14 amino acids. V was cut by 4 bases and J by 0 bases, with 8 bases left in between. The CDR3 region has the DNA TGTGCCAGCAGTGTTATAGGGAGCACAGATACGCAGTATTTT. This gives the protein CASSVIGSTDTQYF.

V and J are TRBV30 and TRBJ1-3; D is uncertain. Trimming cost V 5 bases and J 5 bases, with 16 bases left between them. The CDR3 is 14 amino acids. CDR1 GTSNPN and CDR2 SVGIG come from the germline V gene (reference sequence). CDR3 in amino acids: CAWSSDGLRNTIYF. CDR3 in DNA: TGTGCCTGGTCCAGCGACGGGCTCCGAAACACCATATATTTT.

This rearrangement joins TRBV7-2 to TRBJ2-7; 12 nucleotides match TRBD2. CDR3 length: 14 amino acids. J was trimmed by 8 bases and V by 1 base; bases with no gene match: 3. Per the germline V gene, CDR1 is SGHTA and CDR2 is FQGNSA. CDR3 DNA sequence: TGTGCCAGCAGCTTAGGAGGACTAGCGGGGAAGCAGTACTTC. Translation gives CASSLGGLAGKQYF.

The rearrangement joins TRBV7-2 to TRBJ2-5, with TRBD2 matching 10 bases. Germline CDR1 and CDR2: SGHTA and FQGNSA. The CDR3 has 20 amino acids. With 3 bases clipped from V and 5 bases from J, the junction kept 21 bases outside the gene matches. The CDR3: CASSFWGASGGFYGVETQYF. CDR3 in DNA: TGTGCCAGCAGCTTCTGGGGGGCTAGCGGGGGTTTTTATGGAGTGGAGACCCAGTACTTC.

The genes are TRBV2 and TRBJ2-6; TRBD2 matches 7 bases. The germline V gene encodes CDR1 SNHLY and CDR2 FYNNEI. The J segment lost 2 bases and the V segment lost 4 bases, leaving 2 bases of the junction unmatched. The CDR3 covers 15 residues. CDR3 in DNA: TGTGCCAGCAGTGGCGGGGGTACTGGGGCCAACGTCCTGACTTTC. This translates into CASSGGGTGANVLTF.

This chain connects TRBV6-1 to TRBJ2-3, with D maybe TRBD2 (6 bases). The CDR3 consists of 14 residues. The V end lost 10 bases, the J end lost 4 bases, and 18 bases lay between the germline ends. Germline CDR1 reads MNHNS; CDR2 reads SASEGT. CDR3 DNA sequence: TGTGCCACCACTTTTTCTCGACTAGCAGATACGCAGTATTTT. Translating it yields CATTFSRLADTQYF.

This clonotype has only a few counts. V and J are TRBV27 and TRBJ1-6, with D possibly TRBD1 on 6 matching bases. The CDR3 contains 17 residues. Trimming cost V 4 bases and J 17 bases, with 30 bases left between them. The germline V gene has CDR1 MNHEY and CDR2 SMNVEV (reference sequence). The CDR3 is CASSSNIKGRGRPGVHF. CDR3 DNA sequence: TGTGCCAGCAGTTCAAATATAAAGGGGAGGGGTAGACCAGGGGTCCACTTT.

This clonotype was counted between two and nine times. The chain uses TRBV6-5 and TRBJ2-3; 7 positions agree with TRBD2. V lost 2 bases and J lost 2; bases outside the gene matches: 10. Germline values: CDR1 MNHEY, CDR2 SVGAGI. There are 17 residues in the CDR3. The CDR3 sequence is CASSYPAASGDTDTQYF. In nucleotides, the CDR3 is TGTGCCAGCAGTTACCCCGCAGCCAGCGGGGACACAGATACGCAGTATTTT.

The V gene is TRBV7-9, the J gene TRBJ2-6; TRBD1 might be the D (5 bases). CDR1 and CDR2 from the germline V gene are SEHNR and FQNEAQ (reference sequence). Deletions cut 1 base from V and 3 bases from J, with 10 bases between. CDR3 length: 16 amino acids. As DNA, the CDR3 is TGTGCCAGCAGCTTAGGTAGGGGTGGTGGGGCCAACGTCCTGACTTTC. It codes for CASSLGRGGGANVLTF. The full variable domain, rest sourced from reference TRBV7-9 and TRBJ2-6, is DTGVSQNPRHKITKRGQNVTFRCDPISEHNRLYWYRQTLGQGPEFLTYFQNEAQLEKSRLLSDRFSAERPKGSFSTLEIQRTEQGDSAMYLCASSLGRGGGANVLTFGAGSRLTVL.

This clonotype was seen a few times. The chain recombines TRBV2 with TRBJ1-1; 11 bases are shared with TRBD1. Unmatched junction bases numbered 7, after V lost 11 bases and J lost 2 bases. Germline lookup yields CDR1 SNHLY and CDR2 FYNNEI. The CDR3 has 14 residues. The CDR3 bases are TGTGCCTGGGACAGGGGGGGTTTTAACACTGAAGCTTTCTTT. Translated, it gives CAWDRGGFNTEAFF.

This clonotype was seen only a few times. The chain has TRBV20-1 and TRBJ1-5, with D perhaps TRBD1 (5 bases). The CDR3 extends over 13 amino acids. The ends were cut back, 6 bases at V and 4 bases at J, with 13 bases in the middle. Germline CDR1 reads DFQATT; CDR2 reads SNEGSKA (reference sequence). For the CDR3, the DNA is TGCAGTGCAAGACCAGGGTATAATCAGCCCCAGCATTTT. It codes for CSARPGYNQPQHF.

In the case of this clonotype: The junction and the germline gene differ at one end; a read error may be behind it. The chain has TRBV20-1 and TRBJ2-7; 11 nucleotides agree with TRBD1. The CDR3 sequence is 16 residues long. The germline V gene encodes CDR1 DFQATT and CDR2 SNEGSKA (reference sequence). In DNA form, the CDR3 reads TGCAGTGCGAAATGGGGACAGGGGGGTACTTTTAACGAGCGGTACTTC. Protein sequence: CSAKWGQGGTFNERYF.

The sample holds one count of this clonotype. The chain carries TRBV2 and TRBJ2-2, with D possibly TRBD1 on 6 matching bases. The CDR3 loop spans 15 amino acids. Per germline, CDR1 SNHLY and CDR2 FYNNEI. V lost 6 bases to trimming and J lost 3 bases, with 14 bases between them. The DNA for the CDR3 is TGTGCCAGCAGCTCACAGGGTTTCGACACCGGGGAGCTGTTTTTT. It specifies CASSSQGFDTGELFF.

The sample holds a few counts of this clonotype. This chain connects TRBV2 to TRBJ2-2; 9 positions agree with TRBD2. J was trimmed by 0 bases and V by 8 bases; bases with no gene match: 4. Germline-derived CDR1 and CDR2 are SNHLY and FYNNEI. The CDR3 is 15 amino acids. CDR3 nucleotides: TGTGCCAGCCGACTAGCGGAGTCGAACACCGGGGAGCTGTTTTTT. Its translation is CASRLAESNTGELFF.

This clonotype turned up a few times. One end of the junction fails to match germline, which may point to a read error. The chain is built from TRBV7-9 and TRBJ2-1; TRBD1 matches at 10 bases. The J call may be in error: the DNA end matches TRBJ2-7 better. CDR3 length: 14 residues. CDR1 and CDR2 from the germline V gene are SEHNR and FQNEAQ (reference sequence). The CDR3 sequence: CASSSGTGDYEQYF. The CDR3 DNA follows: TGCGCCAGCAGCTCCGGGACAGGGGACTACGAGCAGTACTTC.

This chain uses TRBV6-1 with TRBJ2-5; 10 positions agree with TRBD2. CDR1 MNHNS and CDR2 SASEGT come from the germline V gene. V was clipped by 6 bases and J by 1 base; unmatched bases: 2. This CDR3 has 14 residues. CDR3 residues: CASRSGGAQETQYF. The CDR3 region has the DNA TGTGCCAGCAGGAGCGGGGGGGCCCAAGAGACCCAGTACTTC.

The genes are TRBV5-1 and TRBJ2-6; D is unclear. From germline, CDR1 is SGHRS and CDR2 YFSETQ. Trimming left V 0 bases short and J 1 base short, with 11 bases between. CDR3 length equals 17 residues. CDR3 in DNA: TGCGCCAGCAGCTTGGCCGTAACCGGTTCTGGGGCCAACGTCCTGACTTTC. Its protein is CASSLAVTGSGANVLTF.

This clonotype occurred a few times. The V gene is TRBV20-1, the J gene TRBJ2-2; D is unresolved. CDR1 is DFQATT, CDR2 SNEGSKA, per germline (reference sequence). The CDR3 has 13 amino acids. V was clipped by 5 bases and J by 4 bases, with 11 bases between them. CDR3 loop: CSASGPGTGELFF. The CDR3 bases are TGCAGTGCTTCTGGACCTGGCACCGGGGAGCTGTTTTTT.

The chain recombines TRBV6-1 with TRBJ1-4; a weak D match, TRBD1 (5 bases). CDR1 is MNHNS, CDR2 SASEGT, per germline. Trimming removed 4 bases at V and 6 bases at J, with 15 bases between. The CDR3 contains 15 residues. The CDR3 nucleotides read TGTGCCAGCAGTGTCGGAGGGGAAAGGGATGAAAAACTGTTTTTT. Translation: CASSVGGERDEKLFF.

CDR3 loop: CASSLSRAFNSPLHF. CDR3 in DNA: TGTGCCAGCAGTTTATCCCGGGCCTTTAATTCACCCCTCCACTTT. This sequence joins TRBV27 and TRBJ1-6, with no clear D. V lost 0 bases to trimming and J lost 6 bases, with 9 bases between them. The CDR3 is 15 residues long. Germline V gene lookup returns CDR1 MNHEY and CDR2 SMNVEV (reference sequence).

V usage is TRBV12-3 or TRBV12-4 and J usage is TRBJ2-2; tentatively, D is TRBD2 (5 bases). The CDR3 runs 13 residues. Trimming cost V 3 bases and J 6 bases, with 8 bases left between them. The CDR3 DNA sequence: TGTGCCAGCAGTTTTCGGAGGTCCGGGGAGCTGTTTTTT. This translates into CASSFRRSGELFF.

The chain joins TRBV6-1 to TRBJ2-7; 9 nucleotides align to TRBD1. The V segment lost 6 bases and the J segment 6 bases; nucleotides outside the gene matches: 6. Germline V gives CDR1 MNHNS, CDR2 SASEGT. The length of the CDR3 is 13 residues. CDR3 nucleotide sequence: TGTGCCAGCAGGGGGGGACAGGGAAGCGAGCAGTACTTC. This encodes CASRGGQGSEQYF.

This clonotype was seen a handful of times. The J gene is TRBJ2-3, the V gene TRBV19, with D uncertain. V lost 3 bases and J lost 2, with 12 bases in between. The germline gives CDR1 LNHDA, CDR2 SQIVND (reference sequence). The length of the CDR3 is 15 residues. CDR3 region: CASSMGLGSTDTQYF. As DNA, the CDR3 is TGTGCCAGTAGTATGGGATTGGGATCCACAGATACGCAGTATTTT. The entire variable domain, with the rest obtained from reference TRBV19 and TRBJ2-3, is as follows: DGGITQSPKYLFRKEGQNVTLSCEQNLNHDAMYWYRQDPGQGLRLIYYSQIVNDFQKGDIAEGYSVSREKKESFPLTVTSAQKNPTAFYLCASSMGLGSTDTQYFGPGTRLTVL.

Only one count was recorded for this clonotype. The chain couples TRBV21-1 to TRBJ2-7; the DNA was not compared with TRBD2, the D call given in the table. TRBV21-1 counts as a pseudogene. The CDR3 consists of 12 residues. The CDR3 spells CAPGLTNYEQYF. The CDR3 nucleotides read TGTGCCCCGGGACTAACCAACTACGAGCAGTACTTC.